These 32 T cell receptor beta chains originate from one sample sequenced in a study of blood T cell repertoires in COVID-19. Profiled with immunoSEQ multiplex PCR; TCRdb holds only in-frame clones, not every one. The data contain about 230,000 clones, around four fifths of them singletons. The source material was peripheral blood. All receptors come from a man aged 35-49 years with acute or convalescent COVID-19.

The J gene is TRBJ1-1, the V gene TRBV27; perhaps TRBD1 as D (6 bases). CDR3 length: 14 amino acids. V lost 2 bases, J lost 1 base, and 8 bases lay in between. Germline V gene data show CDR1 as MNHEY and CDR2 as SMNVEV (reference sequence). The CDR3 region is CASSLKQGNTEAFF. The CDR3 DNA is TGTGCCAGCAGTTTAAAACAGGGGAACACTGAAGCTTTCTTT.

The V gene is TRBV27, the J gene TRBJ1-1; unclear D gene. The CDR3 sequence is 15 residues long. Germline-derived CDR1 and CDR2 are MNHEY and SMNVEV (reference sequence). The V end lost 0 bases, the J end lost 1 base, and 9 bases lay between the germline ends. For the CDR3, the DNA is TGTGCCAGCAGTTTATCGAGATACAGGAACACTGAAGCTTTCTTT. Protein sequence: CASSLSRYRNTEAFF.

The gene calls are TRBV7-2 and TRBJ2-5, with TRBD2 as a possible D gene (6 bases). From germline, CDR1 is SGHTA and CDR2 FQGNSA. V was pared by 5 bases and J by 4 bases, with 11 bases between. This CDR3 contains 13 residues. As DNA, the CDR3 is TGTGCCAGCAGCACGGGAGCCCCAGAGACCCAGTACTTC. Translating it yields CASSTGAPETQYF.

This sequence joins TRBV7-9 and TRBJ1-2; 8 positions match TRBD1. The V gene end was trimmed by 5 bases and the J gene end by 4 bases; junction bases not matched to a gene: 3. The germline CDR1 and CDR2 sequences are SEHNR and FQNEAQ (reference sequence). CDR3 length: 13 residues. The CDR3 sequence: CASSLGQGYGYTF. The CDR3 region has the DNA TGTGCCAGCAGCCTTGGACAGGGCTATGGCTACACCTTC. The full variable domain, completed using reference TRBV7-9 and TRBJ1-2, is DTGVSQNPRHKITKRGQNVTFRCDPISEHNRLYWYRQTLGQGPEFLTYFQNEAQLEKSRLLSDRFSAERPKGSFSTLEIQRTEQGDSAMYLCASSLGQGYGYTFGSGTRLTVV.

This clone was seen only a few times. The V and J genes are TRBV2 and TRBJ1-1, with D uncertain. There are 13 residues in the CDR3. Trimming stripped 8 bases from V and 1 base from J, with 11 bases between. CDR1 and CDR2 from the germline V gene are SNHLY and FYNNEI. The CDR3 loop reads CASSGYGNTEAFF. The CDR3 region has the DNA TGTGCCAGCTCCGGGTATGGGAACACTGAAGCTTTCTTT.

The chain couples TRBV11-3 to TRBJ2-2; 8 nucleotides line up with TRBD1. The germline gives CDR1 SGHNT, CDR2 YENEEA. The CDR3 has 17 residues. The V and J ends lost 0 bases and 3 bases, in that order; junction bases with no gene match: 6. CDR3 amino acids: CASSLDPRGRDTGELFF. The CDR3 DNA reads TGTGCCAGCAGCTTAGATCCCAGGGGGCGCGACACCGGGGAGCTGTTTTTT.

The V call is TRBV15, the J call TRBJ1-6, with D unclear. The germline V gene has CDR1 LNHNV and CDR2 YYDKDF (reference sequence). V gave up 3 bases and J gave up 7 bases, with 7 bases separating them. CDR3 length: 13 residues. CDR3 in DNA: TGTGCCACCAGCAGCGGAGTCAATTCACCCCTCCACTTT. It yields the protein CATSSGVNSPLHF. Based on the CDR3 plus reference TRBV15 and TRBJ1-6, the full variable domain is DAMVIQNPRYQVTQFGKPVTLSCSQTLNHNVMYWYQQKSSQAPKLLFHYYDKDFNNEADTPDNFQSRRPNTSFCFLDIRSPGLGDTAMYLCATSSGVNSPLHFGNGTRLTVT.

This chain joins TRBV13 and TRBJ2-5, with TRBD1 matching 10 bases. V shed 4 bases and J 4 bases; nucleotides not matched to a gene: 3. CDR1 and CDR2 from the germline V gene are PRHDT and FYEKMQ (reference sequence). The length of the CDR3 is 14 residues. The CDR3 sequence is CASSSGTGVETQYF. For the CDR3, the DNA is TGTGCCAGCAGCTCCGGGACAGGGGTAGAGACCCAGTACTTC.

The V and J genes are TRBV4-1 and TRBJ2-2; D is uncertain. The germline V and J ends were trimmed by 4 bases and 0 bases, with 12 bases remaining between them. CDR3 size: 16 residues. CDR1 is MGHRA and CDR2 is YSYEKL in the germline V gene. CDR3 region: CASSPYQLSNTGELFF. The CDR3 DNA reads as TGCGCCAGCAGCCCGTACCAACTCTCGAACACCGGGGAGCTGTTTTTT.

This clone has a handful of counts. The chain combines TRBV7-9 with TRBJ1-6, with D possibly being TRBD1 (6 bases). V was trimmed by 5 bases and J by 8 bases, leaving 13 bases between them. The CDR3 is 14 residues long. Germline V CDR1 and CDR2: SEHNR, FQNEAQ (reference sequence). The CDR3 sequence: CASSVGQLYSPLHF. CDR3 DNA: TGTGCCAGCAGCGTAGGACAGCTGTATTCACCCCTCCACTTT.

This rearrangement joins TRBV5-1 to TRBJ2-7; D is possibly TRBD1 (6 bases). There are 16 residues in the CDR3. Trimming pared 2 bases from V and 0 bases from J, leaving 15 bases between. Germline V gene sequence: CDR1 SGHRS, CDR2 YFSETQ. The CDR3: CASSFGQTLASYEQYF. The CDR3 DNA reads TGCGCCAGCAGCTTCGGACAGACCCTAGCCTCCTACGAGCAGTACTTC.

This chain joins TRBV7-3 and TRBJ2-6; maybe TRBD1 (5 bases). V was clipped by 2 bases and J by 2 bases, with 13 bases between them. The CDR3 length is 17 residues. The germline V gene has CDR1 SGHTA and CDR2 FQGTGA. This chain's CDR3 is CASSLYGASAGANVLTF. Written as DNA, the CDR3 is TGTGCCAGCAGCTTATATGGGGCGTCGGCTGGGGCCAACGTCCTGACTTTC.

The chain joins TRBV5-4 to TRBJ2-3; TRBD2 agrees at 10 bases. J lost 1 base, V lost 2 bases, and 1 base had no gene match. The CDR3 sequence is 15 residues long. The V gene's germline CDR1 is SGHNT and CDR2 YYREEE (reference sequence). CDR3 loop: CASSFTSGGTDTQYF. The CDR3 nucleotides read TGTGCCAGCAGCTTCACTAGCGGGGGCACAGATACGCAGTATTTT.

The CDR3 region is CSFLHGEGYEQYF. CDR3 nucleotide sequence: TGCAGCTTTTTACACGGGGAAGGCTACGAGCAGTACTTC. The chain carries TRBV29-1 and TRBJ2-7, with D possibly TRBD2 on 5 matching bases. The CDR3 is 13 residues long. Trimming cost V 8 bases and J 3 bases, with 17 bases left between them. The germline gives CDR1 SQVTM, CDR2 ANQGSEA.

The rearrangement joins TRBV19 to TRBJ2-2; 9 bases fit TRBD2. J was trimmed by 6 bases and V by 3 bases; bases with no gene match: 8. Per the germline V gene, CDR1 is LNHDA and CDR2 is SQIVND (reference sequence). The CDR3 loop spans 16 amino acids. This CDR3 reads CASSISSLAGAGELFF. CDR3 sequence (DNA): TGTGCCAGTAGTATTTCCTCACTAGCGGGCGCCGGGGAGCTGTTTTTT. The entire variable domain, with the rest obtained from reference TRBV19 and TRBJ2-2, is as follows: DGGITQSPKYLFRKEGQNVTLSCEQNLNHDAMYWYRQDPGQGLRLIYYSQIVNDFQKGDIAEGYSVSREKKESFPLTVTSAQKNPTAFYLCASSISSLAGAGELFFGEGSRLTVL.

The rearrangement links TRBV19 to TRBJ2-1; 7 nucleotides align to TRBD2. Trimming took 7 bases from V and 8 from J; bases not matched to a gene: 14. Germline V gene data show CDR1 as LNHDA and CDR2 as SQIVND (reference sequence). This CDR3 has 15 residues. The CDR3 loop is CASTQLAGRGDEQFF. The CDR3 DNA reads as TGTGCCAGTACCCAATTGGCTGGGAGGGGCGATGAGCAGTTCTTC.

The rearrangement joins TRBV7-8 to TRBJ1-2; D gene unclear. Per the germline V gene, CDR1 is SGHVS and CDR2 is FQNEAQ. CDR3 length: 13 residues. The V gene lost 0 bases and the J gene lost 2 bases, with 4 bases spanning the gap. CDR3 loop: CASSLAENYGYTF. Here the CDR3 DNA reads TGTGCCAGCAGCTTAGCGGAGAACTATGGCTACACCTTC.

This clone has a handful of counts. The chain recombines TRBV18 with TRBJ2-2; 7 bases are shared with TRBD1. Germline-derived CDR1 and CDR2 are KGHSH and LQKENI. J was trimmed by 2 bases and V by 4 bases; bases with no gene match: 7. The CDR3 is made up of 16 amino acids. The CDR3 DNA follows: TGTGCCAGCTCACTAGGGACAGCGGACAACACCGGGGAGCTGTTTTTT. Amino acids: CASSLGTADNTGELFF.

The chain links TRBV30 to TRBJ1-1; 7 bases map to TRBD1. V dropped 7 bases and J dropped 6; count of bases not matched to a gene: 5. Germline values: CDR1 GTSNPN, CDR2 SVGIG (reference sequence). This CDR3 comprises 11 residues. CDR3 amino acids: CAFRQGAEAFF. The CDR3 DNA sequence: TGTGCCTTCCGACAGGGTGCTGAAGCTTTCTTT.

The chain employs TRBV2 and TRBJ1-5, with 8 bases lining up with TRBD1. CDR3 length: 14 residues. Unmatched junction bases numbered 5, after V lost 7 bases and J lost 3 bases. The germline V gene encodes CDR1 SNHLY and CDR2 FYNNEI. Here the CDR3 reads CASKPDRDNQPQHF. Here the CDR3 DNA reads TGTGCCAGCAAACCGGACAGGGACAATCAGCCCCAGCATTTT.

The chain joins TRBV7-9 to TRBJ2-5; possible D gene TRBD1, 6 bases. Looked up from germline, CDR1 is SEHNR and CDR2 is FQNEAQ (reference sequence). This CDR3 comprises 16 residues. V lost 5 bases to trimming and J lost 1 base, with 17 bases between them. The DNA for the CDR3 is TGTGCCAGCAGCGCACAACAGACAGGATCCCAAGAGACCCAGTACTTC. Its protein is CASSAQQTGSQETQYF.

V is TRBV9 and J is TRBJ1-1; 8 bases line up with TRBD1. CDR1 is SGDLS, CDR2 YYNGEE, per germline. The J segment lost 9 bases and the V segment lost 4 bases, leaving 5 bases of the junction unmatched. This CDR3 comprises 12 residues. The CDR3 sequence is CASSTRTGQAFF. The CDR3 nucleotides are TGTGCCAGCAGCACCCGGACAGGGCAAGCTTTCTTT.

The chain uses TRBV7-2 and TRBJ2-1; 8 nucleotides align to TRBD2. V trimming: 4 bases; J trimming: 4 bases; junction bases outside the gene matches: 12. The CDR3 has 17 amino acids. From germline, CDR1 is SGHTA and CDR2 FQGNSA. CDR3 in amino acids: CASSSSGLAASYNEQFF. DNA of the CDR3: TGTGCCAGCAGCTCCTCCGGACTAGCAGCCAGTTACAATGAGCAGTTCTTC.

The chain recombines TRBV5-8 with TRBJ1-4; TRBD1 matches 12 bases. CDR3 length: 16 amino acids. Germline loops: CDR1 SGHTS, CDR2 YDEGEE. Trimming took 4 bases from V and 1 from J; bases not matched to a gene: 2. The CDR3 DNA reads as TGTGCCAGCAGCCGGGACAGGGGGCGAACTAATGAAAAACTGTTTTTT. Its protein is CASSRDRGRTNEKLFF.

The J gene is TRBJ1-2, the V gene TRBV2, with no clear D. Trimming removed 7 bases at V and 0 bases at J, with 12 bases between. The CDR3 contains 14 residues. Germline V gene lookup returns CDR1 SNHLY and CDR2 FYNNEI. CDR3 nucleotide sequence: TGTGCCAGCATCCCGAGGACTTCTAACTATGGCTACACCTTC. It is translated as CASIPRTSNYGYTF. Using reference TRBV2 and TRBJ1-2 for the parts outside the CDR3, the full variable domain is EPEVTQTPSHQVTQMGQEVILRCVPISNHLYFYWYRQILGQKVEFLVSFYNNEISEKSEIFDDQFSVERPDGSNFTLKIRSTKLEDSAMYFCASIPRTSNYGYTFGSGTRLTVV.

This clone turned up a few times. This chain uses TRBV3-1 (or the pseudogene TRBV3-2) with TRBJ1-2, with 9 bases identical to TRBD1. CDR3 length equals 12 residues. Germline-derived CDR1 and CDR2 are LGHDT and YNNKEL (reference sequence). The V gene end was trimmed by 3 bases and the J gene end by 10 bases; junction bases not matched to a gene: 3. DNA for the CDR3: TGTGCCAGCAGCCAGGGGACAGGGTCCTACACCTTC. Protein: CASSQGTGSYTF.

Only one count was recorded for this clone. J is TRBJ2-7 and V is TRBV15; 9 bases fit TRBD1. Germline CDR1 LNHNV, CDR2 YYDKDF (reference sequence). The CDR3 has 16 amino acids. The junction had 12 bases not matched to a gene; V was cut back by 0 bases and J by 9 bases. The CDR3 sequence: CATSREIVPGQGGQYF. In DNA form, the CDR3 reads TGTGCCACCAGCAGAGAAATAGTCCCGGGACAGGGCGGGCAGTACTTC.

The chain links TRBV28 to TRBJ1-1; D is possibly TRBD1 (6 bases). Trimming took 8 bases from V and 7 from J, leaving 17 bases between them. Germline values: CDR1 MDHEN, CDR2 SYDVKM. The CDR3 runs 13 residues. CDR3 nucleotide sequence: TGTGCCAGCCTAGTAGGGGGGGGAATTGAAGCTTTCTTT. Its protein is CASLVGGGIEAFF.

V usage is TRBV7-9 and J usage is TRBJ2-7; D may be TRBD1 (6 bases). The V gene's germline CDR1 is SEHNR and CDR2 FQNEAQ (reference sequence). There are 15 residues in the CDR3. The V end lost 6 bases, the J end lost 0 bases, and 15 bases lay between the germline ends. CDR3: CASSFPRGSSYEQYF. For the CDR3, the DNA is TGTGCCAGCAGTTTCCCCAGGGGATCCTCCTACGAGCAGTACTTC.

This clone was counted a few times. The chain joins TRBV3-1 (or the pseudogene TRBV3-2) to TRBJ1-4; D gene unclear. The germline V gene has CDR1 LGHDT and CDR2 YNNKEL (reference sequence). Trimming shortened V by 0 bases and J by 3 bases, and 8 bases separated the two germline ends. The CDR3 loop spans 15 amino acids. This CDR3 reads CASSQDPSANEKLFF. The DNA for the CDR3 is TGTGCCAGCAGCCAAGATCCCTCGGCTAATGAAAAACTGTTTTTT.

V and J are TRBV18 and TRBJ2-7; D perhaps matches TRBD2 (5 bases). The germline V gene has CDR1 KGHSH and CDR2 LQKENI. The germline V and J ends were trimmed by 3 bases and 6 bases, with 12 bases remaining between them. The CDR3 totals 13 residues. CDR3 bases: TGTGCCAGCTCACCGAGGGAGAGCTTCGAGCAGTACTTC. Protein product: CASSPRESFEQYF.

The chain joins TRBV14 to TRBJ1-4; the match to TRBD1 covers 7 bases. The V segment lost 4 bases and the J segment 4 bases; nucleotides outside the gene matches: 9. This CDR3 has 16 amino acids. Germline CDR1 and CDR2: SGHDN and FVKESK. The CDR3 reads CASSPLTGAINEKLFF. In nucleotides, the CDR3 is TGTGCCAGCAGCCCGCTAACAGGGGCGATTAATGAAAAACTGTTTTTT.